In its sample, the clone carrying this T cell receptor (beta chain) was seen a few times. The CDR3 length is 14 residues. After removal of 5 bases from V and 3 bases from J, the junction contained 7 bases not matched to a gene. Germline V CDR1 and CDR2: SNHLY, FYNNEI. Using immunoSEQ multiplex PCR, the repertoire was profiled, and TCRdb retains in-frame clones only, with some absent. This table has about 230,000 clones, roughly four fifths appearing once. The data belong to a study of blood T cell repertoires in COVID-19. Enrolled through a virtual design, the participants were between roughly 18 and 90 years of age and came from 24 US areas.

The chain has TRBV2 and TRBJ2-7; 7 bases fit TRBD1. Sample: PBMCs or T cells enriched from blood (not recorded which). This TCR came from a man in his sixties who had recovered from COVID-19. The CDR3 nucleotides are TGTGCCAGCAGTCGACAGGGCCCAAACTACGAGCAGTACTTC. It yields the protein CASSRQGPNYEQYF. The whole variable domain, filled in from reference TRBV2 and TRBJ2-7, reads EPEVTQTPSHQVTQMGQEVILRCVPISNHLYFYWYRQILGQKVEFLVSFYNNEISEKSEIFDDQFSVERPDGSNFTLKIRSTKLEDSAMYFCASSRQGPNYEQYFGPGTRLTVT.